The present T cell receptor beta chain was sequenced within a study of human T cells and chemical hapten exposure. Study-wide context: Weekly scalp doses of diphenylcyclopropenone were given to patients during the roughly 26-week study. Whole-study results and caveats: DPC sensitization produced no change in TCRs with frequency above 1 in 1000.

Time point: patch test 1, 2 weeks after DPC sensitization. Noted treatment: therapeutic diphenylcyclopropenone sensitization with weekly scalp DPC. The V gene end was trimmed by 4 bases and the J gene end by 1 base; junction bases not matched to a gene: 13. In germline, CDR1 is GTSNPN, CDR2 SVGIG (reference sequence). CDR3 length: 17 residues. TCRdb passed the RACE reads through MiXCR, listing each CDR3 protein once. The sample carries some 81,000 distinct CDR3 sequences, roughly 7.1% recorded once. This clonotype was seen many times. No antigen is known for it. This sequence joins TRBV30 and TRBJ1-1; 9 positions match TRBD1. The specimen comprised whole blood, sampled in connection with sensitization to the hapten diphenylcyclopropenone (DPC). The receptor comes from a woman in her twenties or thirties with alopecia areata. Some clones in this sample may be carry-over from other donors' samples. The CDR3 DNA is TGTGCCTGGAAAACCGGGGACAGGGTGGGGCGGAACACTGAAGCTTTCTTT. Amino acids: CAWKTGDRVGRNTEAFF.